This record covers a single T cell receptor (beta chain). Its matching antigen is unknown. The data originate from a study of graft-versus-host responses after intestinal transplantation. The wider study: Among the recipients, transplants were multivisceral, liver-intestinal, or isolated intestinal. For two to four years after anti-thymocyte globulin induction, all recipients took tacrolimus and steroids.

Assay: immunoSEQ multiplex PCR; the TCRdb copy retains only in-frame clones and omits some. This sample has approximately 88,000 clones; about 94% occur once, and the top ten carry roughly 0.2%. Study-wide results and limits: There were GvH clones found in recipient marrow, and some of them appeared first in ileum or blood.

Germline-derived CDR1 and CDR2 are SGDLS and YYNGEE. Trimming cost V 0 bases and J 7 bases, with 16 bases left between them. This CDR3 contains 15 residues. The chain uses TRBV9 and TRBJ1-2; D is unresolved. Sample: unstimulated CD4+ T cells sorted from spleen or lymph node cells, taken before transplant. The clonotype comes from a human donor who was the organ donor for an intestinal transplant. The chain's CDR3 is CASSVAVSELGGYTF. The CDR3, as DNA: TGTGCCAGCAGCGTAGCCGTCTCAGAGCTGGGTGGCTACACCTTC.